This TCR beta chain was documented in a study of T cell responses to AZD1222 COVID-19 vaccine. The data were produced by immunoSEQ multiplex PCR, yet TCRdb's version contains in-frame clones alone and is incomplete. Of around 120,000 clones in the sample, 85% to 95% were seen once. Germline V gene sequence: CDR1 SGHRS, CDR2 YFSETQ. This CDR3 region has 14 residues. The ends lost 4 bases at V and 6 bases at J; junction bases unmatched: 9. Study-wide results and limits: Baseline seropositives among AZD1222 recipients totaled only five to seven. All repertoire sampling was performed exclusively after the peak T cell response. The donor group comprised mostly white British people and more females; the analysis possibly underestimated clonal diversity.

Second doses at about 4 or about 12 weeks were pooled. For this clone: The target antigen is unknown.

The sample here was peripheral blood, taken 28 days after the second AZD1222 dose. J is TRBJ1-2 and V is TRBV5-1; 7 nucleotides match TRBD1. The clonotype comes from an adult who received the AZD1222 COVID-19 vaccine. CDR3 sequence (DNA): TGCGCCAGCAGCAGAGAAGGGACAGTTAATGGCTACACCTTC. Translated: CASSREGTVNGYTF.